This T cell receptor (beta chain) was captured in a study of breast tumors, draining lymph nodes, adjacent tissues. This clonotype was observed many times. Its specificity is not known. The germline gives CDR1 SGHNT, CDR2 YYREEE (reference sequence). The junction had 5 bases not matched to a gene; V was cut back by 1 base and J by 8 bases. This CDR3 contains 13 residues. TCRdb recomputed calls from the multiplex PCR reads with MiXCR, one row per CDR3 protein. The sample lists under 350,000 distinct CDR3 sequences, 30% occurring once. Breast cancer patients provided tissue from their axillary draining lymph nodes. Points from the study as a whole: Findings are consistent with lymph node origin and intratumoral expansion of most tumor T cells. Compared with lymph nodes, tumors were less diverse; compared with nontumor tissue, more. Tumor T cell lymph node origin was a supported hypothesis, not proven. Luminal-like breast cancer showed significantly higher tumor–nontumor repertoire similarity than basal-like.

V is TRBV5-4 and J is TRBJ1-2, with TRBD1 matching over 7 bases. The receptor's source is a female donor with breast cancer. Some clones in this sample may be carry-over from other donors' samples. The sequencing input was axillary lymph node tissue. As DNA, the CDR3 is TGTGCCAGCAGCTTGACAGGGGACGGAGGCTACACCTTC. Translated: CASSLTGDGGYTF.